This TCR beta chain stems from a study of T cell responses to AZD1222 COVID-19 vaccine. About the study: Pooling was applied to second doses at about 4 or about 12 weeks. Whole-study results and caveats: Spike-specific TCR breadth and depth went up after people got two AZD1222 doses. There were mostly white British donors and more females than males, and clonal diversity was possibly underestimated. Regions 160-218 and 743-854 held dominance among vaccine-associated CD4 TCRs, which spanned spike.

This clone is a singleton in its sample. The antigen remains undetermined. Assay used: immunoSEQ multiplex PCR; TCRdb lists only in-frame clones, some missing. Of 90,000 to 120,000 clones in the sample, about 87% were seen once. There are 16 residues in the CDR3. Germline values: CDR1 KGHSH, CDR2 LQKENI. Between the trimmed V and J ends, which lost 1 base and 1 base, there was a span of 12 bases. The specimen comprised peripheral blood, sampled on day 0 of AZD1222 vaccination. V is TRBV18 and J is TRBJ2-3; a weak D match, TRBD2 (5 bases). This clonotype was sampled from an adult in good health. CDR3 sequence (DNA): TGTGCCAGCTCACCACTCGGGGTGACGGGCACAGATACGCAGTATTTT. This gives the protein CASSPLGVTGTDTQYF.